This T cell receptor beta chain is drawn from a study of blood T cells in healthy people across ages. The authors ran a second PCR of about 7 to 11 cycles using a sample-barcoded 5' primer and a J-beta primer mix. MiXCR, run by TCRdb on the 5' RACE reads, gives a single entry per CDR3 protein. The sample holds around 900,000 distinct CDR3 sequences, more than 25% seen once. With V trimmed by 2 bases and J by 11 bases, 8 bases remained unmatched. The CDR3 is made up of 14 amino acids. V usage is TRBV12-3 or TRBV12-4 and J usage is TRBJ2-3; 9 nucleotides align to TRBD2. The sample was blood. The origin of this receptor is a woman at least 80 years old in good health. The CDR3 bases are TGTGCCAGCAGTTTATCCTCTAGCGGGGAAAAGCAGTATTTT. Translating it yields CASSLSSSGEKQYF.